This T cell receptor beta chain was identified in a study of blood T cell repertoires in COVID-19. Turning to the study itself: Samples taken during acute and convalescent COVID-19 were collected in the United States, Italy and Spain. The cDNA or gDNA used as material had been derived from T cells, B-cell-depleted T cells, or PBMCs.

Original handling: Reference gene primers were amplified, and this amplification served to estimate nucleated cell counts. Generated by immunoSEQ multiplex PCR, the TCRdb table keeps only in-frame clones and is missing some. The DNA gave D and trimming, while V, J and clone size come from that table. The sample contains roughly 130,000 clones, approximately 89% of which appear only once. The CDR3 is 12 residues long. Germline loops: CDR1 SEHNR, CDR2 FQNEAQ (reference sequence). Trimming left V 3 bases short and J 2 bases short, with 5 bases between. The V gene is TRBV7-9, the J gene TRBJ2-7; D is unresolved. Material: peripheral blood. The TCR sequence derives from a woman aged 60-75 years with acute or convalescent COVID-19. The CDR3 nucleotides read TGTGCCAGCAGCTTCCTCGCCTACGAGCAGTACTTC. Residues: CASSFLAYEQYF.